This T cell receptor beta chain derives from a study of early T cells in non-severe SARS-CoV-2 infection. Overall study context: The chains were unpaired, and the sequenced material was bulk RNA from unsorted whole blood. Whole-study findings and limits: A preference for anti-spike CD8 responses marked VDJdb matching, which missed private and CD4 specificities.

Unique molecular identifier tags were affixed to discrete cDNA molecules. MiXCR, applied by TCRdb to the 5' RACE reads, yields one record per CDR3 protein. The sample consists of 40,000 to 55,000 distinct CDR3 sequences, approximately 6.1% of them appearing once. Between the trimmed V and J ends, which lost 4 bases and 2 bases, there was a span of 15 bases. Germline lookup yields CDR1 MGHDK and CDR2 SYGVNS. CDR3 size: 15 residues. As regards this clonotype: Its cognate antigen is unknown.

The V call is TRBV25-1, the J call TRBJ2-7, with D possibly being TRBD1 (6 bases). The receptor comes from an adult who was a healthcare worker with PCR-confirmed SARS-CoV-2 infection or an uninfected control (not recorded which). The material was whole blood, obtained at baseline. CDR3 DNA sequence: TGTGCCAGCAGTGCATCACCGGACAGTACCTACGAGCAGTACTTC. This translates into CASSASPDSTYEQYF.